This is a list of T cell receptor beta chains from one sample in a study of naive and memory T cell subsets. In TCRdb, the UMI-ligation and nested PCR reads were re-called with MiXCR into one record per CDR3 protein. This sample has around 140,000 distinct CDR3 sequences, with approximately 22% found just once. The material sequenced was naive CD4+ T cells from blood. These receptors were obtained from a human donor in good health. The CDR3 runs from the conserved cysteine through the conserved F or W. Each record gives: J gene, clone size, V gene, D gene, CDR3 DNA, CDR3 protein. D genes are given only for firm matches. Rows give clone size only sometimes, using once, few, many, or a class for an expanded clone.

j_call: TRBJ2-7
clone_size: -
v_call: TRBV4-2
d_call: TRBD2
cdr3_nt: TGTGCCAGCAGCCAAGATCTGAGGACTAGCGGGTACGAGCAGTACTTC
cdr3_aa: CASSQDLRTSGYEQYF

j_call: TRBJ2-7
clone_size: many
v_call: TRBV7-9
d_call: -
cdr3_nt: TGTGCCAGCAGCTTAACGCAAATCACCTACGAGCAGTACTTC
cdr3_aa: CASSLTQITYEQYF

j_call: TRBJ2-1
clone_size: many
v_call: TRBV19
d_call: TRBD2
cdr3_nt: TGTGCCAGTAGTCAGGGACTAGTAGACAATGAGCAGTTCTTC
cdr3_aa: CASSQGLVDNEQFF

j_call: TRBJ2-7
clone_size: few
v_call: TRBV29-1
d_call: TRBD1
cdr3_nt: TGCAGCGTTGCGGGACAGGGGAACGAGCAGTACTTC
cdr3_aa: CSVAGQGNEQYF

j_call: TRBJ2-6
clone_size: -
v_call: TRBV7-3
d_call: -
cdr3_nt: TGTGCCAGCAGCTTATCATCGGACTCTGGGGCCAACGTCCTGACTTTC
cdr3_aa: CASSLSSDSGANVLTF

j_call: TRBJ1-2
clone_size: -
v_call: TRBV20-1
d_call: -
cdr3_nt: TGCAGTGCTCAGGGGTTGCGGACTCGCTACACCTTC
cdr3_aa: CSAQGLRTRYTF

j_call: TRBJ2-2
clone_size: -
v_call: TRBV7-6
d_call: -
cdr3_nt: TGTGCCAGCAGCTCCCCTACTCGCTCCGGGGAGCTGTTTTTT
cdr3_aa: CASSSPTRSGELFF

j_call: TRBJ2-6
clone_size: -
v_call: TRBV29-1
d_call: TRBD2
cdr3_nt: TGCAGCGCAAGGGAGGGTTCTGGGGCCAACGTCCTGACTTTC
cdr3_aa: CSAREGSGANVLTF

j_call: TRBJ2-3
clone_size: -
v_call: TRBV29-1
d_call: -
cdr3_nt: TGCAGCGTTAGTCTGTTTACAGATACGCAGTATTTT
cdr3_aa: CSVSLFTDTQYF

j_call: TRBJ2-7
clone_size: -
v_call: TRBV6-5
d_call: -
cdr3_nt: TGTGCCAGCAAAGGGGTGGGGGGCTCCTACGAGCAGTACTTC
cdr3_aa: CASKGVGGSYEQYF

j_call: TRBJ1-1
clone_size: -
v_call: TRBV29-1
d_call: -
cdr3_nt: TGCAGCGTTGTCGGTTTGATGAACACTGAAGCTTTCTTT
cdr3_aa: CSVVGLMNTEAFF

j_call: TRBJ1-2
clone_size: few
v_call: TRBV20-1
d_call: TRBD1
cdr3_nt: TGCAGTGCGAAGGGGACAGTATACCATGGCTACACCTTC
cdr3_aa: CSAKGTVYHGYTF

j_call: TRBJ2-5
clone_size: -
v_call: TRBV10-3
d_call: TRBD2
cdr3_nt: TGTGCCATCAGTGTCGGACTAGCGGGGAACCAAGAGACCCAGTACTTC
cdr3_aa: CAISVGLAGNQETQYF

j_call: TRBJ2-5
clone_size: -
v_call: TRBV5-1
d_call: TRBD1
cdr3_nt: TGCGCCAGCAGCTCCCCGCCTAAGGTCAGGGGGCCCCAAGAGACCCAGTACTTC
cdr3_aa: CASSSPPKVRGPQETQYF

j_call: TRBJ2-7
clone_size: many
v_call: TRBV12-5
d_call: -
cdr3_nt: TGTGCTAGTGGTTTGGCCCTACAATACAGGGGCGTAGGGGGGGGCGAGCAGTACTTC
cdr3_aa: CASGLALQYRGVGGGEQYF

j_call: TRBJ2-5
clone_size: -
v_call: TRBV15
d_call: -
cdr3_nt: TGTGCCACCAGCAGAGCGGGTATCCAAGAGACCCAGTACTTC
cdr3_aa: CATSRAGIQETQYF

j_call: TRBJ2-3
clone_size: -
v_call: TRBV28
d_call: TRBD2
cdr3_nt: TGTGCCAGCAGTTTAGGACTAGCGGGAAGAGATACGCAGTATTTT
cdr3_aa: CASSLGLAGRDTQYF

j_call: TRBJ2-3
clone_size: -
v_call: TRBV28
d_call: TRBD1
cdr3_nt: TGTGCCAGCAGTTCGGGACAGGGGGCGGTCACAGATACGCAGTATTTT
cdr3_aa: CASSSGQGAVTDTQYF

j_call: TRBJ2-2
clone_size: many
v_call: TRBV29-1
d_call: TRBD2
cdr3_nt: TGCAGCGTCCGTAGCGGGACGACCGGGGAGCTGTTTTTT
cdr3_aa: CSVRSGTTGELFF

j_call: TRBJ2-6
clone_size: many
v_call: TRBV7-6
d_call: -
cdr3_nt: TGTGCCAGCAGTTCAACTAAGGCTGGGGCCAACGTCCTGACTTTC
cdr3_aa: CASSSTKAGANVLTF

j_call: TRBJ2-4
clone_size: many
v_call: TRBV20-1
d_call: TRBD1
cdr3_nt: TGCAGTGCTCAACCGGGACAGGGAAATAAAAACATTCAGTACTTC
cdr3_aa: CSAQPGQGNKNIQYF

j_call: TRBJ1-2
clone_size: -
v_call: TRBV28
d_call: -
cdr3_nt: TGTGCCAGCAGTACCCGAGCAGCCCACTATGGCTACACCTTC
cdr3_aa: CASSTRAAHYGYTF

j_call: TRBJ2-1
clone_size: few
v_call: TRBV28
d_call: TRBD2
cdr3_nt: TGTGCCAGCACCCTTCGGGGACTAGCGGGATTCAGTAATGAGCAGTTCTTC
cdr3_aa: CASTLRGLAGFSNEQFF

j_call: TRBJ1-5
clone_size: -
v_call: TRBV27
d_call: TRBD1
cdr3_nt: TGTGCCAGCAGTCCCATCGACAGGGGAAATCAGCCCCAGCATTTT
cdr3_aa: CASSPIDRGNQPQHF

j_call: TRBJ2-1
clone_size: few
v_call: TRBV5-1
d_call: TRBD1
cdr3_nt: TGCGCCAGCAGCCCGGGACAGACGGTAAATGAGCAGTTCTTC
cdr3_aa: CASSPGQTVNEQFF

j_call: TRBJ2-7
clone_size: few
v_call: TRBV28
d_call: -
cdr3_nt: TGTGCCAGCAGCCCTCCCGGGGGGCTTTCGTCCGAGCAGTACTTC
cdr3_aa: CASSPPGGLSSEQYF

j_call: TRBJ2-7
clone_size: -
v_call: TRBV18
d_call: -
cdr3_nt: TGTGCCAGCTCACCACGGAGGGCTAAGGAGTCCGAGCAGTACTTC
cdr3_aa: CASSPRRAKESEQYF

j_call: TRBJ2-1
clone_size: -
v_call: TRBV14
d_call: -
cdr3_nt: TGTGCCAGCAGCCCCCTAACCGGCTCCATAGTCAGTTCCTACAATGAGCAGTTCTTC
cdr3_aa: CASSPLTGSIVSSYNEQFF

j_call: TRBJ2-7
clone_size: few
v_call: TRBV15
d_call: -
cdr3_nt: TGTGCCACCAGCAGACAGGGCTACGAGCAGTACTTC
cdr3_aa: CATSRQGYEQYF

j_call: TRBJ2-3
clone_size: few
v_call: TRBV28
d_call: TRBD2
cdr3_nt: TGTGCCAGCACGCGAGGGACTACTAGCACAGATACGCAGTATTTT
cdr3_aa: CASTRGTTSTDTQYF

j_call: TRBJ2-3
clone_size: few
v_call: TRBV5-1
d_call: TRBD2
cdr3_nt: TGCGCCAGCAGGCGGGGACTAGCGGGAAGCACAGATACGCAGTATTTT
cdr3_aa: CASRRGLAGSTDTQYF

j_call: TRBJ1-5
clone_size: few
v_call: TRBV10-3
d_call: -
cdr3_nt: TGTGCCATCAGTGATGGCGGTAGCAATCAGCCCCAGCATTTT
cdr3_aa: CAISDGGSNQPQHF

j_call: TRBJ1-1
clone_size: few
v_call: TRBV7-2
d_call: -
cdr3_nt: TGTGCCAGCAGCTTGACGGGCTACACTGAAGCTTTCTTT
cdr3_aa: CASSLTGYTEAFF

j_call: TRBJ2-7
clone_size: -
v_call: TRBV29-1
d_call: -
cdr3_nt: TGCAGCGTTTCTCGAGGGCCAGGGACTGGGGAGCAGTACTTC
cdr3_aa: CSVSRGPGTGEQYF

j_call: TRBJ2-1
clone_size: -
v_call: TRBV4-3
d_call: -
cdr3_nt: TGCGCCAGCAGCCAAGATTACCGGCTGTACAATGAGCAGTTCTTC
cdr3_aa: CASSQDYRLYNEQFF

j_call: TRBJ1-5
clone_size: few
v_call: TRBV28
d_call: -
cdr3_nt: TGTGCCAGCAGTTTGTCTGGCAAGCCCCAGCATTTT
cdr3_aa: CASSLSGKPQHF

j_call: TRBJ2-2
clone_size: few
v_call: TRBV6-6
d_call: -
cdr3_nt: TGTGCCAGCAGTACCTGGACGGCGAACACCGGGGAGCTGTTTTTT
cdr3_aa: CASSTWTANTGELFF

j_call: TRBJ1-5
clone_size: few
v_call: TRBV6-2/TRBV6-3
d_call: -
cdr3_nt: TGTGCCAGCAGTTACCTCCTCGGGGGGGGGGCGGATCAGCCCCAGCATTTT
cdr3_aa: CASSYLLGGGADQPQHF

j_call: TRBJ2-1
clone_size: many
v_call: TRBV4-3
d_call: -
cdr3_nt: TGCGCCAGCAGCGTTGTCCTGAGGGGGTACAATGAGCAGTTCTTC
cdr3_aa: CASSVVLRGYNEQFF

j_call: TRBJ2-7
clone_size: few
v_call: TRBV5-4
d_call: -
cdr3_nt: TGTGCCAGCACCTCCGGGGGTTCTGTCTACGAGCAGTACTTC
cdr3_aa: CASTSGGSVYEQYF